The source of this T cell receptor (beta chain) is a study of monozygotic twins with inflammatory bowel disease. TCRdb re-called the 5' RACE reads and gives one entry per CDR3 protein, without DNA. The sample includes about 160,000 distinct CDR3 sequences. CDR1 MNHEY and CDR2 SVGAGI come from the germline V gene. The CDR3 loop spans 17 amino acids. Source material: blood. The chain uses TRBV6-5 and TRBJ1-2; there is no DNA to check the TCRdb D call of TRBD1. This TCR came from a human donor with ulcerative colitis or Crohn's disease, or a healthy co-twin of an affected twin (not recorded which). The CDR3 here is CASSYSHLGQGRSGYTF.